This T cell receptor (beta chain) was identified in a study of cytomegalovirus exposure and HLA in healthy donors. Researchers ran the PCR with 60 Vbeta and 13 Jbeta primers. Produced via immunoSEQ multiplex PCR; TCRdb's table is partial and in-frame only. The sample lists approximately 170,000 clones; roughly 84% were seen once. V lost 4 bases and J lost 8, with 12 bases in between. This CDR3 is built from 12 residues. Germline V CDR1 and CDR2: SGHRS, YFSETQ. This TCR derives from a male donor in good health and CMV-seronegative. The chain employs TRBV5-1 and TRBJ1-2; D call uncertain. Sequencing was carried out using PBMCs. DNA of the CDR3: TGCGCCAGCAGCCCTTTCGGGGAGGGCTACACCTTC. This gives the protein CASSPFGEGYTF. The full variable domain, rest sourced from reference TRBV5-1 and TRBJ1-2, is KAGVTQTPRYLIKTRGQQVTLSCSPISGHRSVSWYQQTPGQGLQFLFEYFSETQRNKGNFPGRFSGRQFSNSRSEMNVSTLELGDSALYLCASSPFGEGYTFGSGTRLTVV.